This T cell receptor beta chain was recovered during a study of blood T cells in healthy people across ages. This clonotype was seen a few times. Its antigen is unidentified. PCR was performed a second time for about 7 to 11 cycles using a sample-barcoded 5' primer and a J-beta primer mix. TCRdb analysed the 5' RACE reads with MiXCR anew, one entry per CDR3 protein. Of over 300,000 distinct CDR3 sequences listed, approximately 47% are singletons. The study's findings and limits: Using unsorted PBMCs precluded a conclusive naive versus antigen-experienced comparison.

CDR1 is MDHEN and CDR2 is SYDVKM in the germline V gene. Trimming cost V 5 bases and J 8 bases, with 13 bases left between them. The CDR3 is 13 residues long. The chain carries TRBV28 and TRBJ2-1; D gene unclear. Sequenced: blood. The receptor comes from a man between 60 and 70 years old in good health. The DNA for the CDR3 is TGTGCCAGCAGTCAGGCCCCCTTGGATGAGCAGTTCTTC. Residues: CASSQAPLDEQFF.